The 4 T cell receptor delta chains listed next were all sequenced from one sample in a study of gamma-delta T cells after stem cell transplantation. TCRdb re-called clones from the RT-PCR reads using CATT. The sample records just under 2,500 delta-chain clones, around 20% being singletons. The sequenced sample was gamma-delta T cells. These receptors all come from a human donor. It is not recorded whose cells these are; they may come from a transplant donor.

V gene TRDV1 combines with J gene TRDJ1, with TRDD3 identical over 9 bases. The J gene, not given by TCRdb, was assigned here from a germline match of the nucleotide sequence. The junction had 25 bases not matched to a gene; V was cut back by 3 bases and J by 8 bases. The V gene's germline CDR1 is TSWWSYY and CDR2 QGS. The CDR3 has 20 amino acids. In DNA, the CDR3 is TGTGCTCTTGGGGAGCACTGCCGACGGCCGGCTTACTGGGGGAGACGAAAACTCATCTTT. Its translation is CALGEHCRRPAYWGRRKLIF.

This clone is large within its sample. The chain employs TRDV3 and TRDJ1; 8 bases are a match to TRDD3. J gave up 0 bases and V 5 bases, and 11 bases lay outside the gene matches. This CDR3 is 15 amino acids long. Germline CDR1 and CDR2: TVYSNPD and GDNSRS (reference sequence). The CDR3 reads CAHGWGSRYTDKLIF. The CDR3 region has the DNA TGTGCCCATGGCTGGGGGAGTCGGTACACCGATAAACTCATCTTT.

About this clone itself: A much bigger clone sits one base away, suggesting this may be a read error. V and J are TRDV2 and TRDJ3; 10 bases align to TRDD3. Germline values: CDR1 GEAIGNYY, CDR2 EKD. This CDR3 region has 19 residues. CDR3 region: CARDTVLGDLSWDTRQMFF. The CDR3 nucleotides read TGTGCCCGTGACACCGTACTGGGGGATCTCTCCTGGGACACCCGACAGATGTTTTTC.

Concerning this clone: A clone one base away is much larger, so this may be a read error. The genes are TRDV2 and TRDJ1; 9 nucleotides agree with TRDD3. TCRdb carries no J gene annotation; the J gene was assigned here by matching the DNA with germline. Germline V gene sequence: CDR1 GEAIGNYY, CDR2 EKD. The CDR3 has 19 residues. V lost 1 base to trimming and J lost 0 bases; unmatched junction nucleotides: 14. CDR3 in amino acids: CACDTRSEHWGTDTDKLIF. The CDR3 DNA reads TGTGCCTGTGACACTAGGTCGGAACACTGGGGGACCGACACCGATAAACTCATCTTT.